This TCR beta chain came from a study of OX40 agonist ivuxolimab in advanced cancers. For context, the study as a whole: Ivuxolimab, which targeted the costimulatory receptor OX40 (CD134), was an agonistic, fully human IgG2 monoclonal antibody. The monotherapy dose-escalation portion (N of about 49 patients) of the phase I ivuxolimab trial is reported in the paper. Partial responses occurred in three dose-escalation patients: two with cutaneous melanoma and one with hepatocellular carcinoma. The purpose of peripheral TCRbeta sequencing was to test whether ivuxolimab changed TCR sequence diversity and led to clonal T-cell expansion. Patients were allowed to have had prior anti-PD-1, anti-PD-L1 or anti-CTLA-4 therapy, and around 41% of the dose-escalation patients had previously received checkpoint inhibitors. Intravenous ivuxolimab was administered to patients every 2 weeks at six dose levels: 0.01, 0.1, 0.3, 1.5, 3 and 10 mg/kg. Among the approximately 54 dose-escalation patients, 19 had hepatocellular carcinoma, around 15 melanoma, 9 renal cell carcinoma and 9 head and neck cancer. In the dose-escalation cohort, approximately 80% of patients were male, and the mean age was 60 years with a range of about 20 to 80.

About this clone itself: Its antigen is not yet known. One base away there is no much larger clone; base qualities are not given.

What the research found in general, with its limitations: The antigen specificity of the clonally expanded peripheral T cells was not determined. Clonal expansion of both CD4+ and CD8+ blood T cells was observed from baseline to week 6 at doses 0.1 to 3.0 mg/kg. After ivuxolimab, CD8+ T cells had more expanded clones than CD4+ T cells on average. Low levels of normalized T-cell clonal expansion were also seen in some patients who did not respond. In partial responders in the 0.1-3.0 mg/kg groups, normalized peripheral clonal expansion was found to be among the lowest, especially among CD8+ T cells.

Patients with autoimmune disease history or receiving systemic immunosuppression were excluded from the trial. Peripheral blood for TCR sequencing was collected from all dose cohorts at baseline, on cycle 4 day 1, and on cycle 7 day 1. Samples were obtained from an open-label, multicenter, first-in-human phase I dose-escalation trial of ivuxolimab. Adults with locally advanced or metastatic melanoma, renal cell carcinoma, hepatocellular carcinoma or head and neck squamous cell carcinoma were enrolled in the trial. Before TCR sequencing, CD4+ and CD8+ T cells were separately sorted from peripheral blood. The germline V gene sets CDR1 to SGDLS and CDR2 to YYNGEE. V is clipped by 5 bases and J by 5 bases, and the sequence between their germline boundaries is 21 bases long. Including the terminal cysteine and phenylalanine, the CDR3 comprises 16 residues. This entry keeps only the CDR3 DNA: 48 bases, framed from base 1.

For sequencing of the TCRbeta CDR3 region, genomic DNA was extracted from the sorted cells. TCRbeta CDR3 regions were sequenced using the immunoSEQ Assay. The immuneACCESS repertoire file appears here via TCRdb, limited to in-frame rearrangements. These files lack a portion of the clones; in checked studies, under half of the deficit traces to unresolved V genes, and the cause of the others is not known. The table for this sample lists approximately 54,000 clones; 80% to 95% of them were counted only once. The top ten hold 8% to 10% of the sample. The chain links TRBV9 with TRBJ2-3; TRBD1 is a possible D gene, resting on 6 matching bases. This specimen consisted of CD4+ or CD8+ T cells sorted from blood, obtained in a trial of the OX40 agonist ivuxolimab. This TCR came from an adult with an advanced solid tumor such as melanoma, head and neck, liver or kidney cancer. Here is the DNA: TGTGCCAGCAGTGGAACAGGGAACCGTCTCCTAGATACGCAGTATTTT. This encodes CASSGTGNRLLDTQYF.